A selection of T cell receptor beta chains follows, all from one sample in a study of OX40 agonist ivuxolimab in advanced cancers. Clones were read by immunoSEQ multiplex PCR, and TCRdb kept only the in-frame ones, dropping some. This table has roughly 29,000 clones, roughly nine tenths appearing once. The sample here was CD4+ or CD8+ T cells sorted from blood, taken in a trial of the OX40 agonist ivuxolimab. The receptors come from an adult with an advanced solid tumor such as melanoma, head and neck, liver or kidney cancer. Both conserved end residues are part of each CDR3. D genes are given only for firm matches. Size is stated for part of the rows, as once, few or many counts, or as a class when the clone is expanded.

d_call	clone_size	v_call	j_call	cdr3_aa	cdr3_nt
TRBD1	-	TRBV29-1	TRBJ2-7	CSVEGYRDRYEQYF	TGCAGCGTTGAGGGATACCGGGACAGATACGAGCAGTACTTC
-	-	TRBV6-5	TRBJ2-7	CASSYEGNLYEQYF	TGTGCCAGCAGTTACGAAGGCAATCTCTACGAGCAGTACTTC
TRBD1	-	TRBV11-2	TRBJ1-1	CASSLDQGGNTEAFF	TGTGCCAGCAGCTTAGATCAGGGGGGGAACACTGAAGCTTTCTTT
TRBD2	few	TRBV7-9	TRBJ2-1	CASSAGLAVYNEQFF	TGTGCCAGCAGCGCAGGACTAGCGGTTTACAATGAGCAGTTCTTC
-	-	TRBV6-5	TRBJ1-1	CASSYSTGPNTEAFF	TGTGCCAGCAGTTATTCGACGGGACCGAACACTGAAGCTTTCTTT
-	-	TRBV9	TRBJ1-6	CASSSSQGRWNSPLHF	TGTGCCAGCAGCTCAAGCCAGGGTCGTTGGAATTCACCCCTCCACTTT
-	-	TRBV15	TRBJ2-1	CATSTQTGTRSYNEQFF	TGTGCCACCAGCACCCAAACCGGGACTCGCTCCTACAATGAGCAGTTCTTC
-	few	TRBV7-9	TRBJ2-7	CASSFTRSDGGYEQYF	TGTGCCAGCAGCTTCACCCGATCTGATGGGGGGTACGAGCAGTACTTC
-	-	TRBV5-6	TRBJ1-4	CASSHQGQDEKLFF	TGTGCCAGCAGCCATCAAGGGCAGGATGAAAAACTGTTTTTT
TRBD1	-	TRBV4-1	TRBJ2-7	CASSQDLGRGRSYEQYF	TGCGCCAGCAGCCAAGACCTCGGCAGGGGGCGATCCTACGAGCAGTACTTC
TRBD2	large	TRBV4-3	TRBJ2-1	CASSPSSGLAVDNEQFF	TGCGCCAGCAGCCCCTCCTCGGGACTAGCGGTCGACAATGAGCAGTTCTTC
-	-	TRBV5-6	TRBJ1-5	CASSGPGHPQHF	TGTGCCAGCAGCGGACCGGGGCATCCCCAGCATTTT
-	-	TRBV29-1	TRBJ2-1	CSGRESSYNEQFF	TGCAGCGGCAGGGAGAGCTCCTACAATGAGCAGTTCTTC
-	once	TRBV9	TRBJ2-1	CASSVGRFNEQFF	TGTGCCAGCAGCGTAGGTAGATTCAATGAGCAGTTCTTC
TRBD1	once	TRBV19	TRBJ1-4	CASSTSGQATNEKLFF	TGTGCCAGTAGTACTTCCGGACAGGCAACTAATGAAAAACTGTTTTTT
-	-	TRBV14	TRBJ1-2	CASSQVGYLYGYTF	TGTGCCAGCAGCCAAGTCGGTTACCTCTATGGCTACACCTTC
TRBD1	-	TRBV10-1	TRBJ1-5	CASRGKGADQPQHF	TGCGCCAGCAGGGGGAAGGGGGCGGATCAGCCCCAGCATTTT
-	-	TRBV7-6	TRBJ1-5	CASSLWGGSNQPQHF	TGTGCCAGCAGCTTGTGGGGAGGTAGCAATCAGCCCCAGCATTTT
TRBD2	-	TRBV10-3	TRBJ2-3	CAISSGGATDTQYF	TGTGCCATCAGTAGCGGGGGGGCCACAGATACGCAGTATTTT
TRBD1	-	TRBV10-1	TRBJ2-3	CASSAGQGLGDTQYF	TGCGCCAGCAGCGCGGGACAGGGGCTGGGAGATACGCAGTATTTT
TRBD1	-	TRBV19	TRBJ1-6	CASSIGDRGLRSPLHF	TGTGCCAGTAGTATAGGAGACAGGGGGCTTCGTTCACCCCTCCACTTT
-	-	TRBV19	TRBJ2-1	CASSLSWSYNEQFF	TGTGCCAGTAGTCTTAGCTGGTCCTACAATGAGCAGTTCTTC
-	-	TRBV19	TRBJ1-2	CASSQGVTGYTF	TGTGCCAGTAGCCAGGGAGTCACTGGCTACACCTTC
-	-	TRBV7-9	TRBJ1-3	CASSLGPNSGNTIYF	TGTGCCAGTAGCTTAGGCCCGAACTCTGGAAACACCATATATTTT
-	once	TRBV6-5	TRBJ1-5	CASSLAVGQPQHF	TGTGCCAGCAGTTTGGCCGTGGGTCAGCCCCAGCATTTT
-	-	TRBV27	TRBJ1-5	CASSLHTGSNQPQHF	TGTGCCAGCAGTTTACATACAGGGAGCAATCAGCCCCAGCATTTT
TRBD1	-	TRBV18	TRBJ2-7	CASSDRGLRDEQYF	TGTGCCAGCTCAGACAGGGGGCTAAGAGACGAGCAGTACTTC
-	-	TRBV10-3	TRBJ2-7	CAIPPEQYF	TGTGCCATCCCCCCCGAGCAGTACTTC
-	-	TRBV9	TRBJ2-2	CASSVTGKGTGELFF	TGTGCCAGCAGCGTTACAGGCAAGGGGACCGGGGAGCTGTTTTTT
-	-	TRBV5-4	TRBJ1-1	CASSLQVGGDTEAFF	TGTGCCAGCAGCTTGCAAGTCGGGGGAGACACTGAAGCTTTCTTT
-	-	TRBV27	TRBJ1-1	CASSLGPWNTEAFF	TGTGCCAGCAGTCTGGGACCATGGAACACTGAAGCTTTCTTT
TRBD2	-	TRBV7-8	TRBJ2-3	CASSQGLANTDTQYF	TGTGCCAGCAGCCAGGGACTAGCTAACACAGATACGCAGTATTTT
-	-	TRBV6-5	TRBJ2-5	CASSYGPGSDQYF	TGTGCCAGCAGTTACGGGCCCGGGAGTGACCAGTACTTC
-	-	TRBV9	TRBJ2-7	CASSDIDRTYEQYF	TGTGCCAGCAGTGACATTGACAGAACCTACGAGCAGTACTTC